This T cell receptor beta chain appears in the sequencing data of a study of Ad26.COV2.S vaccination and SARS-CoV-2 variants. In the study overall: Dosing was one shot or two shots 56 days apart.

With V trimmed by 4 bases and J by 1 base, 4 bases remained unmatched. Germline CDR1 is SGHAT and CDR2 is FQNNGV. The CDR3 contains 15 residues. Here immunoSEQ multiplex PCR was the method, and the copy in TCRdb shows in-frame clones only, minus some. The table records 350,000 to 600,000 clones, roughly nine tenths of them present only once. Specified treatment: around 19 received Ad26.COV2.S at low or high dose, single or two shots; about 5 received placebo; per-sample allocation not given. Repertoires come from day 63 after the first vaccine or placebo injection. The source of this sequence is a person between 18 and 65 years old who received the Ad26.COV2.S COVID-19 vaccine or a placebo. The chain joins TRBV11-2 to TRBJ2-7, with 10 bases lining up with TRBD2. The sequencing here drew on peripheral blood, taken in a trial of Ad26.COV2.S vaccine versus placebo. CDR3: CASSYLAGESYEQYF. As DNA, the CDR3 is TGTGCCAGCAGCTACCTAGCGGGAGAGTCCTACGAGCAGTACTTC.